The clone carrying this T cell receptor (beta chain) has a count of ten or more. Its antigen is unidentified. The diagnostic basis comprised clinical symptoms, serum thyroxine and TRAb, thyroid ultrasound and orbital computed tomography. This entry comes from a study of T cells in Graves' hyperthyroidism and ophthalmopathy. Study-wide findings and caveats: Separating ophthalmopathy from stable hyperthyroidism was achieved by a 13 V-J model. Peripheral blood also featured most of the thyroid clonotypes expanded above 0.001.

V shed 4 bases and J 10 bases; nucleotides not matched to a gene: 5. This CDR3 has 14 residues. Researchers amplified the TCR beta CDR3 regions from RNA transcripts. When the TCR CDR3 underwent first-round RT-PCR, the HTBI primer set was used. Each CDR3 protein gets one entry after TCRdb re-called the multiplex PCR reads with MiXCR. The data hold roughly 500,000 distinct CDR3 sequences, with over 35% observed a single time. Material: peripheral blood or thyroid tissue (not recorded which). The V gene is TRBV12-3 or TRBV12-4, the J gene TRBJ1-6; 9 bases agree with TRBD1. This receptor was obtained from an adult woman with Graves' disease, either hyperthyroidism or ophthalmopathy (not recorded which). This chain's CDR3 is CASSSGQGASPLHF. The CDR3 DNA is TGTGCCAGCAGTTCGGGACAGGGCGCATCACCCCTCCACTTT.